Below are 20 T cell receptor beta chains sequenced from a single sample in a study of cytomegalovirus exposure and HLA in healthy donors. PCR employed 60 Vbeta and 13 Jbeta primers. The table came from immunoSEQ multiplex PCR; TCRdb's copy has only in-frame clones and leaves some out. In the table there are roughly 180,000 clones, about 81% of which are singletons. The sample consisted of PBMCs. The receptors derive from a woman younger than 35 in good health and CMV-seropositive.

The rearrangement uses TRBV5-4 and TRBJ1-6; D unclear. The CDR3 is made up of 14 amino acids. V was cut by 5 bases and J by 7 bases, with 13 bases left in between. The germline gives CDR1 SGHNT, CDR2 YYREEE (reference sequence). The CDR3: CASRQDTTNSPLHF. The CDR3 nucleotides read TGTGCCAGCAGGCAAGACACCACAAATTCACCCCTCCACTTT.

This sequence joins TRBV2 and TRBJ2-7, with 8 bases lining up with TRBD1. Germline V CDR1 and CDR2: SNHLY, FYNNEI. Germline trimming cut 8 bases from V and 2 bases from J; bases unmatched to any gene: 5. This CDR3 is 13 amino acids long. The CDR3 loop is CASQDRGTYEQYF. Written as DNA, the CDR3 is TGTGCCAGCCAAGACAGGGGAACCTACGAGCAGTACTTC.

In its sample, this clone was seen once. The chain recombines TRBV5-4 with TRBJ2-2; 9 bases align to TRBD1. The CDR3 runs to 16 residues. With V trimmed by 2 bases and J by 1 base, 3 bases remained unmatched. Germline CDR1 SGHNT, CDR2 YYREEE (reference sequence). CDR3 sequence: CASSFMTGGNTGELFF. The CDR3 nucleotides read TGTGCCAGCAGCTTCATGACAGGGGGGAACACCGGGGAGCTGTTTTTT.

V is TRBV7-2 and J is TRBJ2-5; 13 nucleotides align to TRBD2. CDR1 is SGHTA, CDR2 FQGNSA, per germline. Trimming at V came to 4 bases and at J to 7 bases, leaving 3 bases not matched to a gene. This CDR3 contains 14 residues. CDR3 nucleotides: TGTGCCAGCAGCTCAGGACTAGCGGGGGTGACCCAGTACTTC. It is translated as CASSSGLAGVTQYF.

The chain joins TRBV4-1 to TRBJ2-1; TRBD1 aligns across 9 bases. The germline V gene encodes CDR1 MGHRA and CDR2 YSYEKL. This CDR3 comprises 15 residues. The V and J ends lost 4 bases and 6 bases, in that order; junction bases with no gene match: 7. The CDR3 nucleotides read TGCGCCAGCAGCCCCGGGACAGGGATTGTCAATGAGCAGTTCTTC. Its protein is CASSPGTGIVNEQFF.

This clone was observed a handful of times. CDR3 amino acids: CASKPLTAFGELFF. The CDR3 DNA follows: TGTGCCAGCAAACCCTTAACTGCTTTCGGGGAGCTGTTTTTT. The chain combines TRBV11-3 with TRBJ2-2, with D uncertain. The CDR3 covers 14 residues. The V and J ends lost 7 bases and 7 bases respectively, with 16 bases between them. Per the germline V gene, CDR1 is SGHNT and CDR2 is YENEEA.

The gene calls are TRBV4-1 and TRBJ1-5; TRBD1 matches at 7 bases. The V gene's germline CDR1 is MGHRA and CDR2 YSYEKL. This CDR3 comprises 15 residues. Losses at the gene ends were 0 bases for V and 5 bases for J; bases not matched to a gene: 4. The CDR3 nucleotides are TGCGCCAGCAGCCAAGACGGGCAGGGGGATCAGCCCCAGCATTTT. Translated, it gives CASSQDGQGDQPQHF.

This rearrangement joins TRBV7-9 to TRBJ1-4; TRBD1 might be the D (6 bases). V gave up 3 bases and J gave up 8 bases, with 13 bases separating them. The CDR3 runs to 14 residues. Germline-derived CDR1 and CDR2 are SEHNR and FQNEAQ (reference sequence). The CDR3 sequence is CASSFQGSREKLFF. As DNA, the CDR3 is TGTGCCAGCAGCTTCCAGGGGAGTCGGGAAAAACTGTTTTTT. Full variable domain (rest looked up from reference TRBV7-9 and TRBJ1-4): DTGVSQNPRHKITKRGQNVTFRCDPISEHNRLYWYRQTLGQGPEFLTYFQNEAQLEKSRLLSDRFSAERPKGSFSTLEIQRTEQGDSAMYLCASSFQGSREKLFFGSGTQLSVL.

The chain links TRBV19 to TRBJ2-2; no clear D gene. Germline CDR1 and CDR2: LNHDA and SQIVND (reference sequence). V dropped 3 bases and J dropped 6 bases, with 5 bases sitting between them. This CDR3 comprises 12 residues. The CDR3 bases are TGTGCCAGTAGTATTAGCTCCGGGGAGCTGTTTTTT. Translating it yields CASSISSGELFF.

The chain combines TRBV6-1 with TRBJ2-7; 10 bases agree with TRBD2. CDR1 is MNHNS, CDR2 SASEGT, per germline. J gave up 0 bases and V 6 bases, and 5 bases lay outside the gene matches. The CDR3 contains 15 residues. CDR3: CASSSLAGASYEQYV. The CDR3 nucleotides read TGTGCCAGCAGCTCCCTAGCGGGGGCCTCCTACGAGCAGTACGTC.

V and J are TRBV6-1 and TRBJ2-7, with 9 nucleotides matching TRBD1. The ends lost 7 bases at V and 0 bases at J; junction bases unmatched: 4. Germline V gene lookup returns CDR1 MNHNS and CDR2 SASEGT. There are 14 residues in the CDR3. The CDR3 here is CASTGQGSSYEQYV. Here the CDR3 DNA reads TGTGCCAGCACCGGACAGGGGAGCTCCTACGAGCAGTACGTC.

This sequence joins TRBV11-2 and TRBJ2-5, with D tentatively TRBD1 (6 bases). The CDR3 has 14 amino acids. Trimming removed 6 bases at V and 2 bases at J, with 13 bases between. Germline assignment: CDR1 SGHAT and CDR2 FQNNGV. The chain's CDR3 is CASRTHGQQETQYF. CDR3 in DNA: TGTGCCAGCAGGACACATGGACAGCAAGAGACCCAGTACTTC.

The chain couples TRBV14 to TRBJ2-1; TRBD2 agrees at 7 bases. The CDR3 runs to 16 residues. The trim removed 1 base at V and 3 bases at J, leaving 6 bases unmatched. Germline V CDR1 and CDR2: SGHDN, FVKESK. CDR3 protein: CASSQGQGLSYNEQFF. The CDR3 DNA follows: TGTGCCAGCAGCCAAGGTCAGGGACTAAGCTACAATGAGCAGTTCTTC.

The CDR3 sequence: CASSVTTGTPNEKLFF. CDR3 coding DNA: TGTGCCAGCAGCGTGACTACAGGGACCCCTAATGAAAAACTGTTTTTT. The chain couples TRBV9 to TRBJ1-4; a weak D match, TRBD1 (6 bases). CDR1 and CDR2 from the germline V gene are SGDLS and YYNGEE. The length of the CDR3 is 16 residues. The V end was cut by 2 bases, the J end by 3 bases, with 14 bases between.

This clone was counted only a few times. This CDR3 reads CASRSTGISTDTQYF. The CDR3 DNA reads as TGCGCCAGCAGGTCTACGGGTATATCCACAGATACGCAGTATTTT. The chain joins TRBV5-1 to TRBJ2-3; D remains ambiguous. This CDR3 has 15 amino acids. Germline CDR1 reads SGHRS; CDR2 reads YFSETQ. With 5 bases removed from V and 2 bases from J, the gap between germline ends came to 15 bases.

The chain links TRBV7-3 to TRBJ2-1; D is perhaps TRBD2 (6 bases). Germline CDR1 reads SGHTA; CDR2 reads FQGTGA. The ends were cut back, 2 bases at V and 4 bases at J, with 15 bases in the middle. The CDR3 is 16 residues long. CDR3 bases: TGTGCCAGCAGCTTAGGCGGGCTAGCGCCATACAATGAGCAGTTCTTC. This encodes CASSLGGLAPYNEQFF.

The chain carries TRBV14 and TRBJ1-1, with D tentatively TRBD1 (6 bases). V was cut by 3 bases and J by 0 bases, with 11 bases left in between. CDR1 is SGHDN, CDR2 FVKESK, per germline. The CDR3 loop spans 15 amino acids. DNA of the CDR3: TGTGCCAGCAGCCACTACAGGGAGATGAACACTGAAGCTTTCTTT. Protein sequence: CASSHYREMNTEAFF.

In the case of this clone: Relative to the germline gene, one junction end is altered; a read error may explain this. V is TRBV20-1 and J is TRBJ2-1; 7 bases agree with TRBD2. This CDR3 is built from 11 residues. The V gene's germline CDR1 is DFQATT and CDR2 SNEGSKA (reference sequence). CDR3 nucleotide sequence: TGCAGTGCCCTTACTCAGCGGGGATCTCTCTTC. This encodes CSALTQRGSLF.

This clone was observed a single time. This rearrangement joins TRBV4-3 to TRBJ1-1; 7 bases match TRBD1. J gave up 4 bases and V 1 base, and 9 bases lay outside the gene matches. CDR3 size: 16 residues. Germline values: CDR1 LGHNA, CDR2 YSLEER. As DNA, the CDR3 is TGCGCCAGCAGCCAAGGGGTAGGGGGCAGGGGCACTGAAGCTTTCTTT. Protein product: CASSQGVGGRGTEAFF.

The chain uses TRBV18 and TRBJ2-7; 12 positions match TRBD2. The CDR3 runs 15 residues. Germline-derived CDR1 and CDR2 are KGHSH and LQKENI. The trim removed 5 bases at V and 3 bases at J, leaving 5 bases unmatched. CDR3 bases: TGTGCCAGCTCAGGGCCGGGACTAGCGGGCTACGAGCAGTACTTC. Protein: CASSGPGLAGYEQYF.